This entry lists 8 T cell receptor beta chains sequenced from one sample in a study of identical twins. TCRdb re-called the 5' RACE reads through MiXCR, storing one row per CDR3 protein. Of 200,000 to 250,000 distinct CDR3 sequences in the sample, 7.5% are singletons; the top ten hold about 5.8%. In addition, the sample was reused for a study of yellow fever vaccine responses in identical twins.

Material for sequencing was CD8+ T cells sorted from blood. The receptors come from a woman aged 18 to 35 in good health.

This rearrangement joins TRBV9 to TRBJ2-3, with TRBD2 matching over 15 bases. This CDR3 contains 18 residues. The V gene's germline CDR1 is SGDLS and CDR2 YYNGEE. J was trimmed by 1 base and V by 4 bases; bases with no gene match: 7. CDR3 region: CASSPTGTSGRRTDTQYF. CDR3 coding DNA: TGTGCCAGCAGCCCAACCGGGACTAGCGGGAGGCGCACAGATACGCAGTATTTT.

In its sample, this clonotype was seen a few times. V gene TRBV6-1 combines with J gene TRBJ2-7; D gene unclear. V dropped 3 bases and J dropped 6 bases, with 9 bases sitting between them. CDR3 length: 12 residues. CDR1 MNHNS and CDR2 SASEGT come from the germline V gene. The CDR3 region has the DNA TGTGCCAGCAGTGAGGGGTTCGGCGAGCAGTACGTC. Translation: CASSEGFGEQYV.

This clonotype appeared a few times. The chain recombines TRBV12-5 with TRBJ2-1, with TRBD2 identical over 8 bases. The V gene end was trimmed by 1 base and the J gene end by 3 bases; junction bases not matched to a gene: 11. CDR3 size: 18 residues. Germline assignment: CDR1 LGHNT and CDR2 FRNRAP. The DNA for the CDR3 is TGTGCTAGTGGTTTGGCGGGGGCTAGCGGGCCAAACTACAATGAGCAGTTCTTC. As protein: CASGLAGASGPNYNEQFF.

This rearrangement joins TRBV13 to TRBJ2-7; D might be TRBD1 (6 bases). V gave up 4 bases and J gave up 2 bases, with 12 bases separating them. CDR1 is PRHDT, CDR2 FYEKMQ, per germline (reference sequence). The CDR3 loop spans 14 amino acids. In nucleotides, the CDR3 is TGTGCCAGCAGCTCGCCAGGGGTCGCCTACGAGCAGTACTTC. Amino acids: CASSSPGVAYEQYF.

V is TRBV5-5 and J is TRBJ1-1, with D perhaps matching TRBD1 (5 bases). V lost 2 bases to trimming and J lost 3 bases, with 11 bases between them. CDR1 SGHKS and CDR2 YYEKEE come from the germline V gene (reference sequence). This CDR3 comprises 14 residues. The CDR3 spells CASSFLGRDTEAFF. As DNA, the CDR3 is TGTGCCAGCAGCTTCCTGGGGCGAGACACTGAAGCTTTCTTT.

This clonotype occurred a few times. The chain carries TRBV18 and TRBJ1-6; D remains unclear. Germline V gives CDR1 KGHSH, CDR2 LQKENI. Trimming took 3 bases from V and 0 from J, leaving 27 bases between them. The CDR3 is 22 residues long. The CDR3 DNA reads TGTGCCAGCTCACCGGGGATAAGTTTGGGCCTCTTTCTAGGCTCCTATAATTCACCCCTCCACTTT. Protein: CASSPGISLGLFLGSYNSPLHF.

There are many counts of this clonotype. The rearrangement joins TRBV28 to TRBJ2-7; 12 bases map to TRBD2. Germline CDR1 MDHEN, CDR2 SYDVKM. Unmatched junction bases numbered 16, after V lost 2 bases and J lost 2 bases. The CDR3 totals 20 residues. CDR3 sequence: CASSLPLSNRTSGTAYEQYF. In DNA form, the CDR3 reads TGTGCCAGCAGTTTACCCCTAAGCAATCGGACTAGCGGGACAGCCTACGAGCAGTACTTC.

This chain links TRBV5-1 with TRBJ1-6; the D gene is possibly TRBD1 (5 bases). CDR3 size: 15 residues. CDR1 is SGHRS, CDR2 YFSETQ, per germline. V dropped 0 bases and J dropped 8 bases, with 12 bases sitting between them. CDR3 sequence: CASSLARDGYSPLHF. In DNA, the CDR3 is TGCGCCAGCAGCTTGGCCCGGGACGGATATTCACCCCTCCACTTT. Looking up the rest from reference TRBV5-1 and TRBJ1-6 gives the full variable domain: KAGVTQTPRYLIKTRGQQVTLSCSPISGHRSVSWYQQTPGQGLQFLFEYFSETQRNKGNFPGRFSGRQFSNSRSEMNVSTLELGDSALYLCASSLARDGYSPLHFGNGTRLTVT.